This T cell receptor (beta chain) comes out of a study of T cell responses to AZD1222 COVID-19 vaccine. CDR3 size: 15 residues. Germline V gene lookup returns CDR1 LGHNA and CDR2 YSLEER. Trimming cost V 0 bases and J 7 bases, with 13 bases left between them. Study-level findings and limits: AZD1222 recipients seropositive at baseline numbered only six or seven. Two AZD1222 doses significantly raised spike-specific TCR breadth and depth over controls.

Measured with immunoSEQ multiplex PCR; TCRdb has only the in-frame clones, and not every one. The sample lists around 94,000 clones; roughly 85% were seen once. Worth noting for this clone: Its antigen is not known.

The chain combines TRBV4-3 with TRBJ2-1; possibly TRBD1 for D (6 bases). The clonotype comes from an adult who received the AZD1222 COVID-19 vaccine. Sequencing used peripheral blood, obtained 28 days after the second AZD1222 dose. The DNA for the CDR3 is TGCGCCAGCAGCCAAGATCTCGGACAGCTGAATGAGCAGTTCTTC. Translating gives CASSQDLGQLNEQFF.